The clone carrying this T cell receptor (beta chain) was counted a few times. Its antigen is not known. TCRdb independently ran MiXCR on the 5' RACE reads; one entry per CDR3 protein. Here the sample spans 250,000 or so distinct CDR3 sequences, approximately 24% being singletons. This specimen comes from a study of CD8 T cells in ankylosing spondylitis. Study findings and constraints: As for the disease-linked clones, they showed a CD8+ phenotype and occurred at relatively low frequencies in peripheral blood.

Germline CDR1 and CDR2: MNHEY and SVGAGI. The ends lost 6 bases at V and 3 bases at J; junction bases unmatched: 1. CDR3 length: 12 residues. This TCR came from a male donor with ankylosing spondylitis or in good health (not recorded which). The sequencing input was blood, either unsorted or a sorted T cell fraction (not recorded which). J is TRBJ2-7 and V is TRBV6-5; 8 bases agree with TRBD1. In DNA, the CDR3 is TGTGCCAGCAGGGACAGGGTCTACGAGCAGTACTTC. This codes for CASRDRVYEQYF.